A single T cell receptor (beta chain) is shown here with its context. This sample stems from a study of blood T cell repertoires in COVID-19. TCRdb's table, derived via immunoSEQ multiplex PCR, lists solely in-frame clones and lacks some. This table holds fewer than 200,000 clones, approximately 90% found once. The sample was peripheral blood. The TCR comes from a man aged 55-75 years with acute or convalescent COVID-19.

The CDR3 sequence: CASSPVVTQYF. The CDR3 nucleotides are TGTGCCAGCAGCCCAGTTGTGACCCAGTACTTC. The chain uses TRBV7-2 and TRBJ2-5; D ambiguous. Germline V gives CDR1 SGHTA, CDR2 FQGNSA. The CDR3 length is 11 residues. The germline V and J ends were trimmed by 5 bases and 7 bases, with 8 bases remaining between them.